This T cell receptor beta chain appears in the sequencing data of a study of CD8 T cells in Susac syndrome (dated by TCRdb to between 2018 and 2021). In the study overall: The study used repertoire sequencing to test whether antigen drove CD8+ T cell activation and differentiation in Susac syndrome.

Points on this clonotype: Which antigen it targets is not known. Base-call qualities are not available, and no considerably larger clone is one nucleotide away.

Peripheral blood CD8+ and CD4+ T cells from healthy donors, Susac syndrome patients and multiple sclerosis patients were profiled using high-throughput TCR beta sequencing. The multiple sclerosis controls were treatment-naive patients who had stable or active relapsing-remitting disease and met the revised McDonald criteria. Bulk CD8+ and CD4+ T cells were purified by magnetic negative isolation, whereas CD8+ TEMRA cells were enriched by FACS. Blood was collected in EDTA tubes and processed within 24 hours, with PBMCs isolated through density gradient centrifugation. PBMCs intended for TCR sequencing were frozen in liquid nitrogen and were later thawed in a 37 degrees C water bath. Purity of sorted or isolated CD4+, CD8+ and CD8+ TEMRA cells was at least 90%. The germline V end is reduced by 7 bases and the J end by 5 bases; junction bases left unmatched: 10. Its CDR3 holds 15 amino acids, cysteine through phenylalanine. Only CDR3 DNA remains: 45 bases, in frame from the first base.

Results and caveats for the whole study, not just this receptor: The number of individuals in the TCR sequencing and HLA analysis was acknowledged as relatively small.

RNA was extracted using the RNeasy kit, and about 0.45 to 1 microgram was reverse transcribed with random hexamers. The immunoSEQ multiplex PCR assay, which covers 54 Vbeta and 13 Jbeta segments, was used to amplify TCR beta CDR3 regions. To correct PCR amplification bias, a synthetic template baseline was used for both primer optimization and computational correction. On the study's bioinformatics: Reads were annotated to V, D and J genes according to IMGT and were analyzed with immunoSEQ Analyzer, with only productive sequences retained. Clonality was calculated as one minus the Shannon entropy normalized by log2 of the number of productive unique sequences. Public and private clones were assessed among the 100 most prevalent clones of each patient and control. A clone was defined as Susac-specific if it was absent from the healthy and MS cohorts, from around 960 published viral clones and from other ImmuneACCESS disease sequences. TCRdb reanalyzed the raw reads on its own, using fastp at Q25 for trimming and MiXCR for clone calling, and kept in-frame beta chains. Every CDR3 protein is listed once, alongside the most common genes and DNA of its rows. These V and J calls originate from TCRdb's pipeline instead of the authors' own analysis. This sample is represented by around 160,000 distinct CDR3 sequences; approximately 93% of them were singletons. The ten top clones hold about 0.086% of the sample.

The receptor was isolated from a human donor with multiple sclerosis. The sample taken for sequencing was CD4+ T cells from PBMCs. The V and J genes are TRBV12-3 or TRBV12-4 and TRBJ2-2, with 7 middle bases fitting TRBD1. The DNA is as follows: TGTGCCAGCAAACCGGGGACAGTTTTAACCGGGGAGCTGTTTTTT. It encodes CASKPGTVLTGELFF.